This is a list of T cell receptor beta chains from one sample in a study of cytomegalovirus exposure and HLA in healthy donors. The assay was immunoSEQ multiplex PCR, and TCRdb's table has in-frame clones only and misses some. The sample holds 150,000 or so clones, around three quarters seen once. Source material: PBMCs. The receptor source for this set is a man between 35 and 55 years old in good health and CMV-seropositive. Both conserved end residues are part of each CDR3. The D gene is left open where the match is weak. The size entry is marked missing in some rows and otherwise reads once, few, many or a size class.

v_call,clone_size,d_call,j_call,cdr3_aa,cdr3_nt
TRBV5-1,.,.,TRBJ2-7,CASGRESSYEQYF,TGCGCCAGCGGGCGTGAAAGCTCCTACGAGCAGTACTTC
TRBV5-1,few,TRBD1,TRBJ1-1,CASSVGQAEAFF,TGCGCCAGCAGCGTCGGACAGGCTGAAGCTTTCTTT
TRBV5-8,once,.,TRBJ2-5,CASLLPGRQETQYF,TGTGCCAGCCTTTTGCCAGGGAGGCAAGAGACCCAGTACTTC
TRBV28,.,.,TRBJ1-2,CASSSPNYGYTF,TGTGCCAGCAGCTCCCCGAACTATGGCTACACCTTC
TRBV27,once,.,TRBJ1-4,CASRFPPGEKLFF,TGTGCCAGCAGATTCCCACCGGGGGAAAAACTGTTTTTT
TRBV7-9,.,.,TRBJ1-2,CASSPGLFYGYTF,TGTGCCAGCAGCCCAGGACTGTTCTATGGCTACACCTTC
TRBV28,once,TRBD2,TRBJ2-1,CASSPGRPPNEQFF,TGTGCCAGCAGCCCCGGGAGGCCCCCCAATGAGCAGTTCTTC
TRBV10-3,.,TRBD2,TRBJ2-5,CAIGPGGGETQYF,TGTGCCATCGGCCCGGGGGGAGGAGAGACCCAGTACTTC
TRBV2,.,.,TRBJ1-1,CASIGRSSEAFF,TGTGCCAGCATAGGGAGGAGTTCGGAAGCTTTCTTT
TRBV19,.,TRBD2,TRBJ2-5,CASNGGETQYF,TGTGCCAGTAACGGGGGGGAGACCCAGTACTTC
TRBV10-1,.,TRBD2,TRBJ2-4,CASSFGTSGLNIQYF,TGCGCCAGCAGCTTCGGGACTAGCGGGTTAAACATTCAGTACTTC
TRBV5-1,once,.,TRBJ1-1,CASSYDRTEAFF,TGCGCCAGCAGCTACGACAGGACTGAAGCTTTCTTT
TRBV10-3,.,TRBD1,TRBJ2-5,CAISESRTGGRETQYF,TGTGCCATCAGTGAGTCGCGGACAGGGGGCAGGGAGACCCAGTACTTC
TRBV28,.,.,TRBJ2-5,CASSSGGKTQYF,TGTGCCAGCAGTTCAGGAGGGAAGACCCAGTACTTC
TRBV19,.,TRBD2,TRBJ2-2,CASSPQGGGVTGELFF,TGTGCCAGTAGTCCGCAGGGCGGGGGGGTGACCGGGGAGCTGTTTTTT
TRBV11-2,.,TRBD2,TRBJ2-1,CASSPNYQPGGNEQFF,TGTGCCAGCAGCCCAAACTACCAACCGGGGGGGAATGAGCAGTTCTTC
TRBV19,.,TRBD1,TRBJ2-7,CASSRTGGNYEQYF,TGTGCCAGTAGTAGGACAGGGGGCAACTACGAGCAGTACTTC
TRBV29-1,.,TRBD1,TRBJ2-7,CSAVTGIEQYF,TGCAGCGCCGTGACAGGGATCGAGCAGTACTTC
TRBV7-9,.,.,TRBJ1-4,CASSFDGGEKLFF,TGTGCCAGCAGCTTCGATGGGGGCGAAAAACTGTTTTTT
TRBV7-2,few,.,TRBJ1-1,CATSDKNTEAFF,TGTGCCACCTCGGACAAGAACACTGAAGCTTTCTTT
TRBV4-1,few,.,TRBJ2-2,CASSYIAATGELFF,TGCGCCAGCAGCTACATAGCGGCCACCGGGGAGCTGTTTTTT